This T cell receptor (beta chain) was identified in a study of Ad26.COV2.S vaccination and SARS-CoV-2 variants. Documented treatment: 15 to 20 received Ad26.COV2.S at low or high dose, single or two shots; roughly five received placebo; per-sample allocation not given. Sampling was done on day 63 after the first vaccine or placebo injection. A remark on this clone: Its matching antigen is unknown.

The method was immunoSEQ multiplex PCR; TCRdb's version includes in-frame clones alone and lacks a portion of them. The profile covers some 400,000 clones, with 70% to 90% appearing a single time and over 1.5% taken by the ten largest. CDR3 size: 13 residues. Between the trimmed V and J ends, which lost 5 bases and 4 bases, there was a span of 11 bases. CDR1 MDHEN and CDR2 SYDVKM come from the germline V gene. General study findings and limits: Placebo recipients showed lower spike-specific TCR breadth than vaccinees.

The source was peripheral blood, collected in a trial of Ad26.COV2.S vaccine versus placebo. This rearrangement joins TRBV28 to TRBJ1-2, with a tentative D call TRBD1 (6 bases). The receptor's source is a person between 18 and 60 years old who received the Ad26.COV2.S COVID-19 vaccine or a placebo. The CDR3 DNA sequence: TGTGCCAGCAGTGCCGGGGGCGGCTATGGCTACACCTTC. This gives the protein CASSAGGGYGYTF.